Listed here is a single T cell receptor beta chain. Its specificity is unknown. This entry is derived from a study of shared clonotypes between healthy human individuals. Study overall: The people who gave samples were a couple of women and a few men aged 18 to 49.

Both subsets, CD45RA+ naive and CD45RA-negative memory, were split from the CD4+ cells. General observations from the study: Naive subsets generally had larger estimated richness than memory subsets.

The CDR3 runs 15 residues. CDR1 is SGHRS, CDR2 YFSETQ, per germline. The V end lost 6 bases, the J end lost 0 bases, and 16 bases lay between the germline ends. The assay was run at deep level. Sequenced by immunoSEQ multiplex PCR; TCRdb stores in-frame clones only, minus some. The data hold some 1.1 million clones, with 77% observed a single time. The sequenced sample was memory CD4+ T cells from PBMCs. The subset here: CD45RA-negative fraction. This TCR was recovered from a man aged 18 to 35 in good health. Some clones in this sample may be carry-over from other donors' samples. The rearrangement links TRBV5-1 to TRBJ2-7; possibly TRBD1 or TRBD2 for D (5 bases each). The CDR3: CASTETGTYSYEQYF. The CDR3 region has the DNA TGCGCCAGCACCGAAACCGGGACGTACTCCTACGAGCAGTACTTC. Based on the CDR3 plus reference TRBV5-1 and TRBJ2-7, the full variable domain is KAGVTQTPRYLIKTRGQQVTLSCSPISGHRSVSWYQQTPGQGLQFLFEYFSETQRNKGNFPGRFSGRQFSNSRSEMNVSTLELGDSALYLCASTETGTYSYEQYFGPGTRLTVT.